A selection of T cell receptor beta chains follows, all from one sample in a study of CD8+ T cells in alopecia areata. The method was immunoSEQ multiplex PCR; TCRdb's version includes in-frame clones alone and lacks a portion of them. Of roughly 230,000 clones listed, roughly 40% are singletons. The source material was CD4+ T cells sorted from blood, sampled at roughly week 36, from a patient treated with tofacitinib. The receptors were sampled from a human donor with alopecia areata. Both conserved end residues are part of each CDR3. The D gene is left open where the match is weak. Size tells how often a clone was seen (once, few, many) or the class of an expanded clone, and some rows leave it out.

CDR3 | DNA | J | D | size | V
CSVEKDRVEETQYF | TGCAGCGTTGAGAAGGACAGGGTGGAGGAGACCCAGTACTTC | TRBJ2-5 | TRBD1 | once | TRBV29-1
CATSRDGDRGRGQFF | TGTGCCACCAGCAGAGATGGGGACAGGGGCCGGGGGCAGTTCTTC | TRBJ2-1 | TRBD1 | NA | TRBV15
CASSLTGGNQPQHF | TGTGCCAGCAGTTTGACAGGGGGCAATCAGCCCCAGCATTTT | TRBJ1-5 | TRBD1 | few | TRBV6-1
CASRRGHTEAFF | TGTGCCAGTCGCCGGGGCCACACTGAAGCTTTCTTT | TRBJ1-1 | NA | NA | TRBV19
CASSSAFGPYEQYF | TGTGCCAGCAGTTCCGCTTTCGGGCCTTACGAGCAGTACTTC | TRBJ2-7 | NA | few | TRBV6-5
CASSIMGLNVNTGELFF | TGTGCCAGTAGTATAATGGGACTAAATGTGAACACCGGGGAGCTGTTTTTT | TRBJ2-2 | TRBD2 | few | TRBV19
CASRLLAGTVGQYF | TGTGCCAGCAGGCTACTAGCGGGGACCGTCGGGCAGTACTTC | TRBJ2-7 | TRBD2 | NA | TRBV27
CSVQRDRVDEKLFF | TGCAGCGTTCAGAGGGACAGGGTGGATGAAAAACTGTTTTTT | TRBJ1-4 | TRBD1 | NA | TRBV29-1
CASSVEETQYF | TGTGCCAGCAGCGTAGAAGAGACCCAGTACTTC | TRBJ2-5 | NA | NA | TRBV11-2
CRCPGQGTSGANVLTF | TGCAGGTGCCCCGGACAGGGTACCTCTGGGGCCAACGTCCTGACTTTC | TRBJ2-6 | TRBD1 | few | TRBV29-1
CASSPQGETQYF | TGTGCCAGCAGCCCTCAGGGAGAGACCCAGTACTTC | TRBJ2-5 | NA | NA | TRBV14
CASSLGGPSVSYEQYF | TGTGCCAGCAGCTTAGGGGGCCCTAGCGTCTCCTACGAGCAGTACTTC | TRBJ2-7 | NA | NA | TRBV7-9
CASSRGQREETQYF | TGTGCCAGCAGCCGAGGACAGAGAGAAGAGACCCAGTACTTC | TRBJ2-5 | NA | NA | TRBV7-9
CASSWRLTDTQYF | TGTGCCAGCAGTTGGCGGCTCACAGATACGCAGTATTTT | TRBJ2-3 | NA | few | TRBV27